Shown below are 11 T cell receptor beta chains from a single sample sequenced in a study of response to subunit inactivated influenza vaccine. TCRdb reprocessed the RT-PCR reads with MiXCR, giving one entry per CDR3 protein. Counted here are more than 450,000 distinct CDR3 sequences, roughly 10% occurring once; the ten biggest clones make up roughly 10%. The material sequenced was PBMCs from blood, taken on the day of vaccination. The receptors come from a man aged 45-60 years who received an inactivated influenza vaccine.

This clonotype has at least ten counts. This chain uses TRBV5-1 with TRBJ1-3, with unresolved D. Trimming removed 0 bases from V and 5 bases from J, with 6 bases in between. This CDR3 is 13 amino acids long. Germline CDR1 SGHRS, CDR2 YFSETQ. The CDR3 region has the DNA TGCGCCAGCAGCTTGGATTGGAGAAACACCATATATTTT. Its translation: CASSLDWRNTIYF.

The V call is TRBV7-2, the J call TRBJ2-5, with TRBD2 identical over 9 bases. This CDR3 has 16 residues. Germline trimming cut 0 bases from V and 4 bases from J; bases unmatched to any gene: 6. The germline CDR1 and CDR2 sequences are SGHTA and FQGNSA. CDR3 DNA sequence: TGTGCCAGCAGCTTAGCGCGGCTAGCGGGGACAGAGACCCAGTACTTC. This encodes CASSLARLAGTETQYF.

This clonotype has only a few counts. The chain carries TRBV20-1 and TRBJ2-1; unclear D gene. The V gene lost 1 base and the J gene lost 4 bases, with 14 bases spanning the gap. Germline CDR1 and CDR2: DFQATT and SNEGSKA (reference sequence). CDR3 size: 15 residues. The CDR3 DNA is TGCAGTGCTAGAGGACCGGCGGCGATATACAATGAGCAGTTCTTC. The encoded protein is CSARGPAAIYNEQFF.

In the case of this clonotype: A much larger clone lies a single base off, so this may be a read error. CDR3 protein: CATSRDWGGLSSFNEQFF. In DNA form, the CDR3 reads TGTGCCACCAGCAGAGATTGGGGGGGCTTGAGCTCCTTCAATGAGCAGTTCTTC. The gene calls are TRBV15 and TRBJ2-1; TRBD2 is a possible D gene (7 bases). CDR1 is LNHNV and CDR2 is YYDKDF in the germline V gene (reference sequence). The CDR3 totals 18 residues.

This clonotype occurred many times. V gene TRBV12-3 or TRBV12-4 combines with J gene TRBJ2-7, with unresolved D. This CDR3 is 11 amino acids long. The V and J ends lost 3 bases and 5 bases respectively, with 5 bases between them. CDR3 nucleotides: TGTGCCAGCAGTTTTATGCACGAGCAGTACTTC. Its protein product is CASSFMHEQYF.

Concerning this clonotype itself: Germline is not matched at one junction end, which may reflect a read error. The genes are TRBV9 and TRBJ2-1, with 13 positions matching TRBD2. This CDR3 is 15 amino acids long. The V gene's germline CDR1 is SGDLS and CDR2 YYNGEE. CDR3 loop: CASTVGTSGDNEQFF. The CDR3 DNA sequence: TGTGCCAGCACCGTAGGGACTAGCGGGGACAATGAGCAGTTCTTC.

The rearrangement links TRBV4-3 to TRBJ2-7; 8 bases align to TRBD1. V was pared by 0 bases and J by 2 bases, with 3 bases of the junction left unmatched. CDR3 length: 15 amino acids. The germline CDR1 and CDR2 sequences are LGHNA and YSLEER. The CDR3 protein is CASSQDRDRTYEQYF. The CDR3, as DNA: TGCGCCAGCAGCCAAGACCGGGACAGGACCTACGAGCAGTACTTC.

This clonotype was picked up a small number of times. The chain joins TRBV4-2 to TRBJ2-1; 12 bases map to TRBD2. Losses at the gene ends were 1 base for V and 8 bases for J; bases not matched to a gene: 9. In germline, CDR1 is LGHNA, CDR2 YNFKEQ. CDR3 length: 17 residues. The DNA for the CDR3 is TGTGCCAGCAGCCAAGCTTATTCTAGCGGGGGGGCCGATGAGCAGTTCTTC. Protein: CASSQAYSSGGADEQFF.

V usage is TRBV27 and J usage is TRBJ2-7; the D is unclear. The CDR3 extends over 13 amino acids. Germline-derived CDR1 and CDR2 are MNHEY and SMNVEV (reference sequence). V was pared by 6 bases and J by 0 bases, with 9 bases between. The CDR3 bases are TGTGCCAGCAGCTTCGGAATCTCCTACGAGCAGTACTTC. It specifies CASSFGISYEQYF.

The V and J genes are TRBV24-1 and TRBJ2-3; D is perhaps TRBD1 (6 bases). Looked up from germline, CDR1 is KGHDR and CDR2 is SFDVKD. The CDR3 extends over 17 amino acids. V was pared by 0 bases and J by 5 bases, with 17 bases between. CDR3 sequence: CATSDLRRAGDRDTQYF. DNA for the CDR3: TGTGCCACCAGTGATTTGCGCCGGGCAGGGGATCGAGATACGCAGTATTTT.

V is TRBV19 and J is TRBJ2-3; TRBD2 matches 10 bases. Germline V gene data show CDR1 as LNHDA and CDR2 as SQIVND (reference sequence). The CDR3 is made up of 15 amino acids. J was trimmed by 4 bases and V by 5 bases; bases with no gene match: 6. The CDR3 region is CASSSPGLAPDTQYF. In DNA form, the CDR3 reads TGTGCCAGTAGTTCACCGGGACTAGCGCCAGATACGCAGTATTTT.